One sample yielded the 24 T cell receptor beta chains listed below, sequenced in a study of shared clonotypes between healthy human individuals. Method: immunoSEQ multiplex PCR; TCRdb's copy keeps in-frame clones and lacks some. This table has over a million clones, 60% to 80% appearing once. The sample taken for sequencing was memory CD4+ T cells sorted from blood. Subset: CD45RA-negative fraction. These receptor sequences come from a man aged 18 to 29 in good health.

The chain employs TRBV5-1 and TRBJ2-2; 8 bases line up with TRBD2. The V and J ends lost 4 bases and 4 bases, in that order; junction bases with no gene match: 6. CDR1 is SGHRS, CDR2 YFSETQ, per germline. The CDR3 consists of 15 residues. DNA of the CDR3: TGCGCCAGCAGCCTTAGCGGGGTGAGCACCGGGGAGCTGTTTTTT. Its translation: CASSLSGVSTGELFF.

The J gene is TRBJ2-5, the V gene TRBV2, with D perhaps matching TRBD1 (6 bases). Trimming pared 7 bases from V and 5 bases from J, leaving 14 bases between. Germline lookup yields CDR1 SNHLY and CDR2 FYNNEI. The CDR3 totals 13 residues. Written as DNA, the CDR3 is TGTGCCAGCACCATAACAGGGCTGGAGACCCAGTACTTC. It specifies CASTITGLETQYF.

In the case of this clone: The identical CDR3 is also encoded by other nucleotide sequences in the sample. The gene calls are TRBV5-1 and TRBJ1-3; 8 positions match TRBD1. V lost 3 bases, J lost 4 bases, and 3 bases stayed unmatched. CDR3 length: 14 amino acids. Germline CDR1 and CDR2: SGHRS and YFSETQ. The DNA of the CDR3 is TGCGCCAGCAGCTCCGGGACAGGCGGAAACACCATATATTTT. It specifies CASSSGTGGNTIYF.

Comment on this clone: At the DNA level, this CDR3 is encoded by other sequences in the same sample as well. The V gene is TRBV14, the J gene TRBJ1-1, with no clear D. In germline, CDR1 is SGHDN, CDR2 FVKESK. CDR3 size: 14 residues. The germline V and J ends were trimmed by 1 base and 4 bases, with 10 bases remaining between them. CDR3 region: CASSQVGGGTEAFF. CDR3 nucleotide sequence: TGTGCCAGCAGCCAAGTTGGAGGTGGCACTGAAGCTTTCTTT.

The chain employs TRBV23-1 and TRBJ2-2; perhaps D is TRBD1 or TRBD2 (5 bases each). TRBV23-1 is reported as an ORF; its role is uncertain. Between the trimmed V and J ends, which lost 8 bases and 4 bases, there was a span of 11 bases. CDR3 length: 13 residues. CDR3 nucleotides: TGCGCCAGCGGGACGTCGGGCACCGGGGAGCTGTTTTTT. It encodes CASGTSGTGELFF.

The chain combines TRBV6-5 with TRBJ2-7, with 8 bases matching TRBD1. This CDR3 is 14 amino acids long. The germline gives CDR1 MNHEY, CDR2 SVGAGI. The junction had 11 bases not matched to a gene; V was cut back by 7 bases and J by 6 bases. The CDR3: CASTPNQGAGEQYF. Here the CDR3 DNA reads TGTGCCAGCACCCCAAACCAGGGGGCAGGCGAGCAGTACTTC.

This clone was counted a single time. This chain connects TRBV5-5 to TRBJ1-6, with no clear D. The CDR3 length is 14 residues. The germline V gene has CDR1 SGHKS and CDR2 YYEKEE (reference sequence). Trimming took off 0 bases at V and 5 bases at J, with 6 bases between the two ends. CDR3 region: CASSLVRDNSPLHF. The CDR3 bases are TGTGCCAGCAGCTTGGTCCGGGATAATTCACCCCTCCACTTT. The whole variable domain, remainder taken from reference TRBV5-5 and TRBJ1-6, is DAGVTQSPTHLIKTRGQQVTLRCSPISGHKSVSWYQQVLGQGPQFIFQYYEKEERGRGNFPDRFSARQFPNYSSELNVNALLLGDSALYLCASSLVRDNSPLHFGNGTRLTVT.

This chain joins TRBV18 and TRBJ1-6; D is unresolved. The CDR3 contains 12 residues. V was pared by 3 bases and J by 10 bases, with 7 bases between. The germline gives CDR1 KGHSH, CDR2 LQKENI. CDR3: CASSPNVSPLHF. For the CDR3, the DNA is TGTGCCAGCTCACCCAACGTATCACCCCTCCACTTT.

The genes are TRBV6-5 and TRBJ2-7; TRBD1 agrees at 7 bases. The V and J ends lost 0 bases and 3 bases, in that order; junction bases with no gene match: 2. Germline values: CDR1 MNHEY, CDR2 SVGAGI. The CDR3 length is 14 residues. The CDR3 region is CASSYSGQVYEQYF. The CDR3 DNA is TGTGCCAGCAGTTACTCCGGACAGGTCTACGAGCAGTACTTC.

Of note for this clone: The sample contains more than one DNA sequence encoding this CDR3. The genes are TRBV5-4 and TRBJ2-3; D call uncertain. This CDR3 is 13 amino acids long. Germline loops: CDR1 SGHNT, CDR2 YYREEE (reference sequence). The V end lost 0 bases, the J end lost 0 bases, and 2 bases lay between the germline ends. The CDR3 reads CASSLGSTDTQYF. The CDR3 region has the DNA TGTGCCAGCAGCTTGGGTAGCACAGATACGCAGTATTTT.

This sequence joins TRBV13 and TRBJ2-7; weak D call: TRBD2 (5 bases). CDR1 is PRHDT, CDR2 FYEKMQ, per germline (reference sequence). The CDR3 consists of 13 residues. The V gene lost 1 base and the J gene lost 6 bases, with 10 bases spanning the gap. The CDR3 sequence: CASSLAAGFEQYF. The DNA of the CDR3 is TGTGCCAGCAGCTTAGCCGCGGGCTTCGAGCAGTACTTC.

The chain employs TRBV6-5 and TRBJ1-5, with 7 bases aligning to TRBD1. The CDR3 runs to 15 residues. Germline V gene sequence: CDR1 MNHEY, CDR2 SVGAGI. V dropped 0 bases and J dropped 1; count of bases not matched to a gene: 0. The CDR3 here is CASSYSTGSNQPQHF. DNA of the CDR3: TGTGCCAGCAGTTACTCGACAGGGAGCAATCAGCCCCAGCATTTT.

The chain uses TRBV19 and TRBJ2-1; D is possibly TRBD1 or TRBD2 (6 bases each). V was shortened by 7 bases and J by 6 bases, with 22 bases between the two germline ends. The germline V gene encodes CDR1 LNHDA and CDR2 SQIVND (reference sequence). The CDR3 consists of 16 residues. In DNA form, the CDR3 reads TGTGCCAGTAAATCCTGGGGGGCGGGATTGTCCAATGAGCAGTTCTTC. Protein sequence: CASKSWGAGLSNEQFF.

The chain combines TRBV29-1 with TRBJ2-1, with TRBD2 matching over 13 bases. V lost 3 bases, J lost 9 bases, and 5 bases stayed unmatched. The CDR3 runs to 14 residues. Germline V gene lookup returns CDR1 SQVTM and CDR2 ANQGSEA. The CDR3 region has the DNA TGCAGCGTTGATACTAGCGGGGGGGCGTTTGAGCAGTTCTTC. This translates into CSVDTSGGAFEQFF.

The chain carries TRBV6-5 and TRBJ2-7; TRBD1 aligns across 9 bases. Germline V gene data show CDR1 as MNHEY and CDR2 as SVGAGI. CDR3 length: 15 amino acids. With V trimmed by 2 bases and J by 6 bases, 8 bases remained unmatched. This chain's CDR3 is CASSYVDRGHLEQYF. The CDR3 DNA reads TGTGCCAGCAGTTACGTGGACAGGGGACACCTCGAGCAGTACTTC.

The genes are TRBV5-1 and TRBJ1-1; 11 bases match TRBD1. The CDR3 spans 13 residues. Per germline, CDR1 SGHRS and CDR2 YFSETQ. The junction had 6 bases not matched to a gene; V was cut back by 4 bases and J by 10 bases. CDR3: CASSPSGTGGAFF. The CDR3 DNA is TGCGCCAGCAGCCCCTCCGGGACAGGGGGAGCTTTCTTT.

The table lists this clone with a few counts. The rearrangement links TRBV5-1 to TRBJ2-2; D unclear. V lost 3 bases to trimming and J lost 0 bases, with 12 bases between them. Germline V gene sequence: CDR1 SGHRS, CDR2 YFSETQ. CDR3 size: 16 residues. As DNA, the CDR3 is TGCGCCAGCAGCTGGGCAGCCCTCACGAACACCGGGGAGCTGTTTTTT. Its translation is CASSWAALTNTGELFF.

At least ten counts were recorded for this clone. The V call is TRBV19, the J call TRBJ1-5, with 8 bases aligning to TRBD1. CDR3 length: 17 amino acids. CDR1 and CDR2 (germline): LNHDA, SQIVND (reference sequence). V lost 3 bases, J lost 2 bases, and 9 bases stayed unmatched. DNA for the CDR3: TGTGCCAGTAGTATGGGACAGGTGGTGGGACGCAATCAGCCCCAGCATTTT. This translates into CASSMGQVVGRNQPQHF.

The V call is TRBV7-9, the J call TRBJ1-6; D perhaps matches TRBD1 (5 bases). Germline CDR1 and CDR2: SEHNR and FQNEAQ (reference sequence). The V end lost 5 bases, the J end lost 7 bases, and 18 bases lay between the germline ends. CDR3 length equals 16 residues. In DNA form, the CDR3 reads TGTGCCAGCAGCCTCGAGGGAGGGGCCCCGAATTCACCCCTCCACTTT. This sequence encodes CASSLEGGAPNSPLHF.

The chain is built from TRBV7-3 and TRBJ2-3; 12 nucleotides agree with TRBD2. V was pared by 1 base and J by 2 bases, with 7 bases of the junction left unmatched. The CDR3 totals 18 residues. Germline-derived CDR1 and CDR2 are SGHTA and FQGTGA. CDR3 in DNA: TGTGCCAGCAGCTTAATAGGTCCTAGCGGGGGGGTCACAGATACGCAGTATTTT. It codes for CASSLIGPSGGVTDTQYF.

The chain links TRBV7-9 to TRBJ2-2; D is unresolved. Looked up from germline, CDR1 is SEHNR and CDR2 is FQNEAQ (reference sequence). CDR3 size: 15 residues. V was clipped by 1 base and J by 5 bases, with 11 bases between them. The CDR3 loop is CASSLDAYATGELFF. The CDR3, as DNA: TGTGCCAGCAGCTTAGACGCGTACGCGACCGGGGAGCTGTTTTTT.

The chain carries TRBV12-5 and TRBJ2-2, with D hard to call. In germline, CDR1 is LGHNT, CDR2 FRNRAP. This CDR3 comprises 15 residues. V was trimmed by 1 base and J by 5 bases, leaving 11 bases between them. The CDR3 DNA reads TGTGCTAGTGGTTTGGCCGCTAAAGGGACCGGGGAGCTGTTTTTT. Its translation is CASGLAAKGTGELFF.

The V gene is TRBV7-9, the J gene TRBJ1-1; no definite D call. This CDR3 region has 13 residues. Germline V gene lookup returns CDR1 SEHNR and CDR2 FQNEAQ (reference sequence). V lost 5 bases, J lost 6 bases, and 13 bases lay in between. The CDR3 reads CASSLRAPSEAFF. DNA of the CDR3: TGTGCCAGCAGCCTTAGAGCCCCTTCTGAAGCTTTCTTT.

The chain joins TRBV5-1 to TRBJ2-3; D is undetermined. Deletions cut 4 bases from V and 4 bases from J, with 13 bases between. The CDR3 sequence is 14 residues long. In germline, CDR1 is SGHRS, CDR2 YFSETQ. The CDR3 spells CASSHPSTPDTQYF. The CDR3 DNA is TGCGCCAGCAGCCACCCCTCGACACCAGATACGCAGTATTTT. Supplemented by reference TRBV5-1 and TRBJ2-3, the full variable domain reads KAGVTQTPRYLIKTRGQQVTLSCSPISGHRSVSWYQQTPGQGLQFLFEYFSETQRNKGNFPGRFSGRQFSNSRSEMNVSTLELGDSALYLCASSHPSTPDTQYFGPGTRLTVL.